The entry below gives a single TCR beta chain sequence along with its context. The CDR3 loop spans 15 amino acids. In germline, CDR1 is SGHVS, CDR2 FNYEAQ. V gave up 1 base and J gave up 0 bases, with 10 bases separating them. The data derive from a study of blood T cell repertoires in COVID-19. For the study at large: Samples representing acute and convalescent COVID-19 were sourced from the United States, Italy and Spain. T cells, B-cell-depleted T cells, or PBMCs supplied cDNA or gDNA.

Per the study methods: Estimates of nucleated cell counts were drawn from the amplification of reference gene primers. Generated by immunoSEQ multiplex PCR, the TCRdb table keeps only in-frame clones and is missing some. V and J calls and clone size are given by that table; D and trimming were obtained from the DNA. The table records approximately 200,000 clones, around 83% of them present only once. Sequenced: peripheral blood. This TCR was recovered from a woman aged 25 to 45 with active or convalescent COVID-19. The chain has TRBV7-6 and TRBJ2-7; the D gene is possibly TRBD2 (6 bases). The CDR3 reads CASSLEEGLSYEQYF. CDR3 nucleotide sequence: TGTGCCAGCAGCTTAGAAGAGGGACTCTCCTACGAGCAGTACTTC.